Described below is a single TCR beta chain sequence and its context. Its antigen is currently unknown. These data belong to a study of T-cell memory formation after mild COVID-19. Study-level results: Contracting CD8+ clones were enriched in EMRA, CD4+ mainly in CM and EM.

Sample barcodes and UMIs were carried by the TCR alpha and TCR beta cDNA libraries that 5'RACE generated with constant-segment primers. TCRdb re-called the 5' RACE reads with MiXCR, one entry per CDR3 protein. The sample yields 280,000 or so distinct CDR3 sequences, roughly 8% seen once. Germline trimming cut 4 bases from V and 5 bases from J; bases unmatched to any gene: 5. Germline values: CDR1 MGHRA, CDR2 YSYEKL. The CDR3 extends over 14 amino acids. The clonotype comes from a man aged 18 to 30 who had mild COVID-19 (a few samples of this study predate the infection). Cell type and time point are not known. Material: PBMCs or a T cell subset sorted from them (not recorded which). The rearrangement links TRBV4-1 to TRBJ2-3, with 8 nucleotides matching TRBD2. The CDR3 sequence: CASSPGLGRDTQYF. In DNA form, the CDR3 reads TGCGCCAGCAGCCCGGGACTAGGACGAGATACGCAGTATTTT.